The T cell receptor beta chain described here comes from a study of metastatic and nonmetastatic thyroid tumors. All patients were untreated before thyroid surgery. TCRdb used MiXCR to call clones anew from the PCR reads. This table holds about 60,000 clones, roughly 17% found once. The CDR3 consists of 14 residues. Trimming cost V 5 bases and J 2 bases, with 12 bases left between them. The chain employs TRBV12-3 or TRBV12-4 and TRBJ2-5; TRBD1 might be the D (6 bases). This clonotype was obtained from a male donor with papillary thyroid cancer or a benign thyroid nodule (not recorded which). Some clones in this sample may be carry-over from other donors' samples. The sequenced sample consisted of blood. The chain's CDR3 is CASSSGQPQETQYF. In DNA form, the CDR3 reads TGTGCCAGCAGTAGCGGACAGCCTCAAGAGACCCAGTACTTC.